These 5 T cell receptor beta chains were all obtained from the same sample, sequenced in a study of T cell repertoires in cytomegalovirus infection. These receptors have no identified antigens. TCRdb passed the reads through MiXCR, listing each CDR3 protein once. Of approximately 270,000 distinct CDR3 sequences listed, about 20% are singletons. The sequenced sample was cultured PBMCs, obtained from culture after CMV antigen stimulation. These receptors were obtained from a human donor in good health (CMV status not recorded). Some clones in this sample may be carry-over from other donors' samples.

The chain employs TRBV6-6 and TRBJ2-7; TRBD1 aligns across 7 bases. Germline assignment: CDR1 MNHNY and CDR2 SVGAGI (reference sequence). This CDR3 has 15 residues. Trimming cost V 0 bases and J 2 bases; bases outside gene matches: 4. Here the CDR3 reads CASSYSPDRPYEQYV. CDR3 DNA: TGTGCCAGCAGTTACTCGCCGGACAGGCCCTACGAGCAGTACGTC.

The chain carries TRBV7-2 and TRBJ2-1; D may be TRBD1 (6 bases). The germline V gene has CDR1 SGHTA and CDR2 FQGNSA. This CDR3 comprises 12 residues. Trimming removed 5 bases at V and 8 bases at J, with 10 bases between. CDR3: CASSLGAYEQFF. Here the CDR3 DNA reads TGTGCCAGCAGCCTGGGGGCCTATGAGCAGTTCTTC.

This clonotype has at least ten counts. V gene TRBV7-2 combines with J gene TRBJ2-3; 7 bases match TRBD2. J gave up 5 bases and V 4 bases, and 12 bases lay outside the gene matches. CDR3 length equals 16 residues. Looked up from germline, CDR1 is SGHTA and CDR2 is FQGNSA. The CDR3 sequence: CASSSHFSGGGDTQYF. DNA of the CDR3: TGTGCCAGCAGCTCCCACTTTTCGGGAGGTGGAGATACGCAGTATTTT.

This clonotype was recorded a few times. This chain links TRBV7-2 with TRBJ2-5, with D unresolved. The CDR3 has 14 amino acids. Germline CDR1 is SGHTA and CDR2 is FQGNSA. The ends were cut back, 3 bases at V and 1 base at J, with 9 bases in the middle. The CDR3 region is CASSFWNLQETQYF. The CDR3 coding sequence is TGTGCCAGCAGCTTCTGGAACCTCCAAGAGACCCAGTACTTC.

In DNA, the CDR3 is TGTGCCATCACGGGAGGAAACCAGAACACTGAAGCTTTCTTT. Amino acid sequence: CAITGGNQNTEAFF. This chain connects TRBV10-3 to TRBJ1-1; D gene uncertain. From germline, CDR1 is ENHRY and CDR2 SYGVKD. The CDR3 sequence is 14 residues long. The V end was cut by 7 bases, the J end by 1 base, with 13 bases between.